This TCR beta chain came from a study of blood T cell repertoires in COVID-19. Background on the study: The samples span acute and convalescent COVID-19 from the United States, Italy and Spain. Sources were T cells, B-cell-depleted T cells, or PBMCs; the material itself was cDNA or gDNA.

CDR3 length: 12 amino acids. CDR1 and CDR2 (germline): SGHAT, FQDESV (reference sequence). V was clipped by 7 bases and J by 11 bases, with 18 bases between them. Original processing notes: Amplification from reference gene primers served as the basis for estimated nucleated cell counts. Assay used: immunoSEQ multiplex PCR; TCRdb lists only in-frame clones, some missing. Clonal size and the V and J genes are those of that table, whereas D and trimming came from the DNA. The sample includes more than 55,000 clones, approximately 80% of them seen just once. The specimen was peripheral blood. This chain connects TRBV11-1 to TRBJ2-7, with D possibly matching TRBD1 (5 bases). This clonotype originated in a woman over 75 with acute or convalescent COVID-19. CDR3 amino acids: CASTNVREWKYF. The CDR3 DNA reads TGTGCCAGCACCAATGTCAGGGAATGGAAGTACTTC.